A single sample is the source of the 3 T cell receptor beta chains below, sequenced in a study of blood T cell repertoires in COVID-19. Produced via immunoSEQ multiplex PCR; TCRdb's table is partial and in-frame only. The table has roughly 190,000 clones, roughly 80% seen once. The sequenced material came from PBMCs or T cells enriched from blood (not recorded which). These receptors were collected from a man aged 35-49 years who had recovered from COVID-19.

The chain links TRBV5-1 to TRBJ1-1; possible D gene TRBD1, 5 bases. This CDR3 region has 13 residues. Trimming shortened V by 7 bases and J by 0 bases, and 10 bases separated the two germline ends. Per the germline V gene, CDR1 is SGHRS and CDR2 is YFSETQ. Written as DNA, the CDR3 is TGCGCCAGCGGGGCCCAGGTGAACACTGAAGCTTTCTTT. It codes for CASGAQVNTEAFF.

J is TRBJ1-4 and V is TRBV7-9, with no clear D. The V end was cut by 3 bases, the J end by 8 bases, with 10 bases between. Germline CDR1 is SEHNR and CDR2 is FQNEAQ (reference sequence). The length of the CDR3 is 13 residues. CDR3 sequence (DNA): TGTGCCAGCAGCTTGGTGGGAGGGGAAAAACTGTTTTTT. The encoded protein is CASSLVGGEKLFF.

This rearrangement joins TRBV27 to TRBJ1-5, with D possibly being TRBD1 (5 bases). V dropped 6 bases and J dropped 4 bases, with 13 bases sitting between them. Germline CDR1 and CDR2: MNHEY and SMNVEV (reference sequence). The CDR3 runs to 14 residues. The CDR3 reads CASRRGGGNQPQHF. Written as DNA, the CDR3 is TGTGCCAGCAGGCGAGGCGGGGGAAATCAGCCCCAGCATTTT.